This TCR beta chain was identified in a study of somatic mutations in cytotoxic T cells in rheumatoid arthritis. Clones were sequenced by immunoSEQ multiplex PCR, and TCRdb holds only the in-frame ones, with some missing. There are 25,000 to 30,000 clones in the sample; around nine tenths occur only once, and almost 9.5% lies in the top ten. Germline assignment: CDR1 MGHRA and CDR2 YSYEKL. The CDR3 contains 13 residues. Between the trimmed V and J ends, which lost 2 bases and 4 bases, there was a span of 9 bases. The specimen sequenced was CD8+ T cells sorted from blood. J is TRBJ2-7 and V is TRBV4-1; D not resolved. The TCR originated in an adult with rheumatoid arthritis. The CDR3 DNA follows: TGCGCCAGCAGCCAAAGGTCCGCTTACGAGCAGTACTTC. Amino acid sequence: CASSQRSAYEQYF.